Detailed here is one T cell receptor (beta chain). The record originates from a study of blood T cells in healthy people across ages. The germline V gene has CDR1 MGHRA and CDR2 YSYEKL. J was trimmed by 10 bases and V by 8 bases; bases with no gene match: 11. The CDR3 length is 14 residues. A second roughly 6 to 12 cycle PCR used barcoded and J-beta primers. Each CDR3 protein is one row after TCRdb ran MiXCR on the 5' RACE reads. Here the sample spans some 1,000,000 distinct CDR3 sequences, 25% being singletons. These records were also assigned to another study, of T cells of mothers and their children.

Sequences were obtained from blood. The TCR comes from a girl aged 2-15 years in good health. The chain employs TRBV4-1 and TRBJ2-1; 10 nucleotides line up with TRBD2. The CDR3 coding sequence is TGCGCCAGCCAGCCAGCGGGAGGGCCAGGGGAGCAGTTCTTC. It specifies CASQPAGGPGEQFF.